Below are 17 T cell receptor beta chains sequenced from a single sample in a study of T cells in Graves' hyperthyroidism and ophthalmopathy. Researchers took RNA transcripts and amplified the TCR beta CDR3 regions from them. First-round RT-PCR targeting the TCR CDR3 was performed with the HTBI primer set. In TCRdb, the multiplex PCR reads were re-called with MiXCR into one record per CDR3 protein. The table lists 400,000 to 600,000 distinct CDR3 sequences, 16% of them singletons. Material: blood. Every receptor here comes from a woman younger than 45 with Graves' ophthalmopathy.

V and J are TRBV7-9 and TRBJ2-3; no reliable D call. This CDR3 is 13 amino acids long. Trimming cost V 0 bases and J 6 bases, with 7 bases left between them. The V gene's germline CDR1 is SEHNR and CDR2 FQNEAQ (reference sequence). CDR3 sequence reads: CASSLAWTDTQYF. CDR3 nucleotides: TGTGCCAGCAGCTTAGCGTGGACGGATACGCAGTATTTT. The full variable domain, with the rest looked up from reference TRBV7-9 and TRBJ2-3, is DTGVSQNPRHKITKRGQNVTFRCDPISEHNRLYWYRQTLGQGPEFLTYFQNEAQLEKSRLLSDRFSAERPKGSFSTLEIQRTEQGDSAMYLCASSLAWTDTQYFGPGTRLTVL.

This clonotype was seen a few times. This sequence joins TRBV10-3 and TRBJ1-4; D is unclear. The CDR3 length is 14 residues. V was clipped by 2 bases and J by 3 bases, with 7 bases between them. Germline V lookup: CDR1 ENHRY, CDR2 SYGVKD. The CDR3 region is CAISETTANEKLFF. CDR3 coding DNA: TGTGCCATCAGTGAGACCACAGCTAATGAAAAACTGTTTTTT.

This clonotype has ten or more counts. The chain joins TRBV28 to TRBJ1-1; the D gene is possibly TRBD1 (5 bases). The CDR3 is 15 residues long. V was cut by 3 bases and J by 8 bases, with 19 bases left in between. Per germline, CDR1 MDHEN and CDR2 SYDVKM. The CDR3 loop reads CASSFTFGGAAEAFF. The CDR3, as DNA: TGTGCCAGCAGTTTCACCTTCGGTGGGGCGGCCGAAGCTTTCTTT. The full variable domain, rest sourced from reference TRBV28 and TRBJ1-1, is DVKVTQSSRYLVKRTGEKVFLECVQDMDHENMFWYRQDPGLGLRLIYFSYDVKMKEKGDIPEGYSVSREKKERFSLILESASTNQTSMYLCASSFTFGGAAEAFFGQGTRLTVV.

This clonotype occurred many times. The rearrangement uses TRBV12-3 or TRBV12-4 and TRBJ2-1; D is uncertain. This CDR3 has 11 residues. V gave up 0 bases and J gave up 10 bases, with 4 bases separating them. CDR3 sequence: CASSLAWEQFF. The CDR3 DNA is TGTGCCAGCAGTTTAGCTTGGGAGCAGTTCTTC.

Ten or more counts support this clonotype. CDR3 coding DNA: TGTGCCAGCAGTTTAATTGGTAGAGGGACCCAGTACTTC. Its translation is CASSLIGRGTQYF. This chain links TRBV12-3 or TRBV12-4 with TRBJ2-5; D is ambiguous. The germline V and J ends were trimmed by 2 bases and 7 bases, with 11 bases remaining between them. This CDR3 comprises 13 residues.

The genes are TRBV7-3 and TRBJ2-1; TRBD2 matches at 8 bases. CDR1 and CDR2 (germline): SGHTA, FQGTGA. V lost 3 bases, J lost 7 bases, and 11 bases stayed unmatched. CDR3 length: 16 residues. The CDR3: CASSFAPSGPKNEQFF. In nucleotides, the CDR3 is TGTGCCAGCAGCTTCGCACCTAGCGGGCCCAAGAATGAGCAGTTCTTC.

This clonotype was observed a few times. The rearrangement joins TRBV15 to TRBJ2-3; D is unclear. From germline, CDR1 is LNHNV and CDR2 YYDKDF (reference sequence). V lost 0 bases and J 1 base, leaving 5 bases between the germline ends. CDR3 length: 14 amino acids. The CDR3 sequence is CATSRDDGTDTQYF. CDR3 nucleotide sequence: TGTGCCACCAGCAGAGATGACGGCACAGATACGCAGTATTTT.

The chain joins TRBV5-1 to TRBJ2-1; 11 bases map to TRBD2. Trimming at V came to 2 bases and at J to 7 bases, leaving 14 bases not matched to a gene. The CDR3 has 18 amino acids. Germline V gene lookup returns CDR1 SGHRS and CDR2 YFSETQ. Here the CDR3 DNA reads TGCGCCAGCAGCTTTCGGGGGCCCGGGACTAGCGGTACTAATGAGCAGTTCTTC. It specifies CASSFRGPGTSGTNEQFF.

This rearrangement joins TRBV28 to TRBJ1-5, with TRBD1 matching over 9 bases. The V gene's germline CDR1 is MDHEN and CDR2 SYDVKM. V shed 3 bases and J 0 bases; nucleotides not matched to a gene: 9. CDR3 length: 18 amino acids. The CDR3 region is CASSFLTGGAYSNQPQHF. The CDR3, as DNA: TGTGCCAGCAGTTTCCTGACAGGGGGGGCATATAGCAATCAGCCCCAGCATTTT.

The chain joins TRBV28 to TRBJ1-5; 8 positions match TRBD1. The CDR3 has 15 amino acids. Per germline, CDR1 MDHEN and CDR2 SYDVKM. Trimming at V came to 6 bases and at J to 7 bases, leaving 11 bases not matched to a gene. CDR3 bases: TGTGCCAGCAGACGGACCGGGACAGGCTCGCAGCCCCAGCATTTT. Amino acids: CASRRTGTGSQPQHF. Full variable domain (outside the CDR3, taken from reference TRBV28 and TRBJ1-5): DVKVTQSSRYLVKRTGEKVFLECVQDMDHENMFWYRQDPGLGLRLIYFSYDVKMKEKGDIPEGYSVSREKKERFSLILESASTNQTSMYLCASRRTGTGSQPQHFGDGTRLSIL.

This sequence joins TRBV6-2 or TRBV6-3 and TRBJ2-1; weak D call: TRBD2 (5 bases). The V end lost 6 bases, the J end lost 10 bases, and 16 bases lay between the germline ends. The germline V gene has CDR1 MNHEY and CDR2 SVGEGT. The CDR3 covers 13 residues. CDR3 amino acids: CASRDVPRGEQFF. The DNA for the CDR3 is TGTGCCAGCAGGGATGTACCCCGCGGGGAGCAGTTCTTC.

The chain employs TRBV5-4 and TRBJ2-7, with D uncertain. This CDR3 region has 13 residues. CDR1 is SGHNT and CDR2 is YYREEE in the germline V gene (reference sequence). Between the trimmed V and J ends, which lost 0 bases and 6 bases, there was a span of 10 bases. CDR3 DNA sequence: TGTGCCAGCAGCTTGGTTCCGGAAGGCGAGCAGTACTTC. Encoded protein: CASSLVPEGEQYF. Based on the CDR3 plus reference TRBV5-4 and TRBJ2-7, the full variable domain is ETGVTQSPTHLIKTRGQQVTLRCSSQSGHNTVSWYQQALGQGPQFIFQYYREEENGRGNFPPRFSGLQFPNYSSELNVNALELDDSALYLCASSLVPEGEQYFGPGTRLTVT.

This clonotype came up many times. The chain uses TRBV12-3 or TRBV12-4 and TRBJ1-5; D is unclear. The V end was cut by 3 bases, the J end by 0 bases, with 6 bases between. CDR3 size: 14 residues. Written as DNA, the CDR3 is TGTGCCAGCAGTTTGGGTGATAGCAATCAGCCCCAGCATTTT. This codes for CASSLGDSNQPQHF.

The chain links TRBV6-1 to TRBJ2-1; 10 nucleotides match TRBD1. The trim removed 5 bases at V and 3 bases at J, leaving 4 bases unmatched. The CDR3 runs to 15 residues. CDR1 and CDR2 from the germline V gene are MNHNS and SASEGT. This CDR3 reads CASSTTGGGYNEQFF. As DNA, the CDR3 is TGTGCCAGCAGTACGACAGGGGGCGGCTACAATGAGCAGTTCTTC.

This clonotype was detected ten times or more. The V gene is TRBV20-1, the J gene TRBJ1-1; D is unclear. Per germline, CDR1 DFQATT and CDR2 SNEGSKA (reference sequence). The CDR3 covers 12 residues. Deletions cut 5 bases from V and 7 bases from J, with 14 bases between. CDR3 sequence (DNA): TGCAGTGCTGGCTACCGGAGCCGTGAAGCTTTCTTT. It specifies CSAGYRSREAFF.

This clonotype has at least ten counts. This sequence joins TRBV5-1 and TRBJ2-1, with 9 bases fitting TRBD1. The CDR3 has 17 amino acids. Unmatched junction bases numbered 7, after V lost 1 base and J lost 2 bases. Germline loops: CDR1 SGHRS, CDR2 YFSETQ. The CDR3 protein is CASSLTPGTGPYNEQFF. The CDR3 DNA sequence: TGCGCCAGCAGCTTGACCCCCGGGACAGGGCCCTACAATGAGCAGTTCTTC.

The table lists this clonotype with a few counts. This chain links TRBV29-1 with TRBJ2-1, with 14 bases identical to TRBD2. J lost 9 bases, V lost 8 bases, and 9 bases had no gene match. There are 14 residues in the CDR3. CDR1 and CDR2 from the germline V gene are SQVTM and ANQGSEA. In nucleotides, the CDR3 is TGCAGCTTTTCCGGGACTAGCGGGAGAGGTGAGCAGTTCTTC. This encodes CSFSGTSGRGEQFF.